Here is one T cell receptor beta chain with its context. What it binds is not known. Germline CDR1 SGHTA, CDR2 FQGNSA. The ends lost 5 bases at V and 5 bases at J; junction bases unmatched: 20. The CDR3 is made up of 19 amino acids. This specimen belongs to a study of cytomegalovirus exposure and HLA in healthy donors. The wider study: In terms of ancestry, the Caucasian-associated cluster contained about 80% of the approximately 400 genotyped donors.

Participants comprised healthy donors of bone marrow. This PCR relied on a set of 60 Vbeta primers and 13 Jbeta primers. Original data processing: An analysis performed later counted around 86 million unique TCR beta chains (roughly 10 million of them shared). The protocol was immunoSEQ multiplex PCR, while the TCRdb copy is restricted to in-frame clones and leaves out a portion. Clone size and the V and J calls come from that table; the DNA yielded D and trimming. The sample includes 180,000 or so clones, 82% of them seen just once. Points from the study as a whole: Upon later analysis, HLA-associated TCR beta chains proved more clonally expanded than other, equally common chains.

The sample consisted of PBMCs. The chain links TRBV7-2 to TRBJ2-5; 10 nucleotides match TRBD2. This TCR was sampled from a middle-aged man in good health and CMV-seronegative. CDR3 sequence reads: CASSPLFGQRGGLRETQYF. The CDR3 nucleotides read TGTGCCAGCAGCCCACTCTTCGGACAGCGGGGGGGCCTTAGGGAGACCCAGTACTTC.